This TCR beta chain was documented in a study of CD8 T cells in Susac syndrome. Study context: When their blood was taken, the Susac syndrome patients had either not yet had any therapy, were taking corticosteroids, or were taking intravenous immunoglobulin alone.

This clonotype has only one observation. The CDR3 loop spans 14 amino acids. V lost 0 bases and J lost 1, with 5 bases in between. The germline V gene has CDR1 SGHRS and CDR2 YFSETQ. RNA in amounts of roughly 0.5 to 1 ug was reverse transcribed with random hexamers. From the immunoSEQ multiplex PCR reads, TCRdb called clonotypes with MiXCR, one entry per CDR3 protein. The table records about 160,000 distinct CDR3 sequences, roughly 95% of them present only once. Patients having Susac syndrome satisfied recently defined diagnostic criteria for definite or probable disease. Sequencing was done on a sample of CD4+ T cells from PBMCs. The TCR sequence derives from a human donor with Susac syndrome. The genes are TRBV5-1 and TRBJ2-1; unclear D gene. The CDR3 loop reads CASSLDGSYNEQFF. The DNA for the CDR3 is TGCGCCAGCAGCTTGGACGGGTCCTACAATGAGCAGTTCTTC.